Given below is one T cell receptor beta chain in context. The CDR3 extends 3 residues past the end of the read, so its final part is completed from the germline J gene. CDR1 is SGHRS, CDR2 YFSETQ, per germline. Trimming took 0 bases from V and 3 from J, leaving 5 bases between them. The CDR3 consists of 13 residues. Genomic DNA, averaging roughly 1,200 ng per sample, yielded TCR beta CDR3 via immunoSEQ. Data came from immunoSEQ multiplex PCR; TCRdb stores just in-frame clones and leaves some out. The sample spans 30,000 or so clones; the ten largest clones claim 3.5%. This specimen comes from a study of T cells in women clearing cervical HPV infection. Overall study: Control women cleared a single incident HPV16 infection within 12 months. For cases, blood was sampled a median about 140 days after lesion detection, interquartile range roughly 80 to 200 days.

The source material was blood buffy coat. The sequence was obtained from a woman between 18 and 70 years old with a cervical HPV16 infection that either progressed to CIN3+ or cleared (not recorded which). The gene calls are TRBV5-1 and TRBJ2-3; D remains ambiguous. The CDR3 bases that were read are TGCGCCAGCAGCTTGGAAAGGACAGATACG. This codes for CASSLERTDT. The CDR3, in full, reads CASSLERTDTQYF.